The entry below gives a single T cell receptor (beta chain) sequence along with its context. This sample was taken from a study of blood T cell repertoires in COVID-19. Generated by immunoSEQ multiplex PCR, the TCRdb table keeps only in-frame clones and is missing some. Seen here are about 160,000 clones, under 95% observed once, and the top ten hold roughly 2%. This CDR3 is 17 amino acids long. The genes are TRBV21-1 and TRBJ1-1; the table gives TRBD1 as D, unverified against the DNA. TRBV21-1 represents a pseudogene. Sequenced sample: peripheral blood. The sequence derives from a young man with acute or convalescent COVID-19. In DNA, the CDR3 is TGTGCCAGCAGCAAAGAGTTGGGTAAGGGGCGATGCACTGAAGCTTTCTTT. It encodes CASSKELGKGRCTEAFF.